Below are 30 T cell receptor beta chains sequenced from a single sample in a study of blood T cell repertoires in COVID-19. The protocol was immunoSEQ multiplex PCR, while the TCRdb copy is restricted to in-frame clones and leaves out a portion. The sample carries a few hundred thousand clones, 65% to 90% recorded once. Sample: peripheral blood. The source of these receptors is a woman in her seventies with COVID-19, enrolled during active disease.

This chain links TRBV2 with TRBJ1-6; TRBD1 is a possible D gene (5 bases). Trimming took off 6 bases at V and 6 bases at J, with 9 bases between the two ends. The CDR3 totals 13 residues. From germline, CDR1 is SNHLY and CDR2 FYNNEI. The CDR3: CASRRQPNSPLHF. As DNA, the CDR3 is TGTGCCAGCAGGAGACAGCCTAATTCACCCCTCCACTTT.

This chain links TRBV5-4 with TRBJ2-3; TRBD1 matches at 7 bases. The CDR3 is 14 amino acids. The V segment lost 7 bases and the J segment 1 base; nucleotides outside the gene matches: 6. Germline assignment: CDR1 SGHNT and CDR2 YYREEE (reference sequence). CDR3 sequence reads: CASADRVGTDTQYF. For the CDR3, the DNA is TGTGCCAGCGCCGACAGGGTAGGCACAGATACGCAGTATTTT.

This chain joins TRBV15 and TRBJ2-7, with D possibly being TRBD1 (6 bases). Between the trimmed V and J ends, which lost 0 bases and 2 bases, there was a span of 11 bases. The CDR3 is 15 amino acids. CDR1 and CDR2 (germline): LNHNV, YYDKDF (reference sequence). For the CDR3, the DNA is TGTGCCACCAGCAGAGAGTCGAGGGGGACCTACGAGCAGTACTTC. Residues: CATSRESRGTYEQYF.

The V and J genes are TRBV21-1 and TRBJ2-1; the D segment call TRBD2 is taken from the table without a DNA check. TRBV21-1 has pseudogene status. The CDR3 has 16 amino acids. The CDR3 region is CASSKVPLAGGPEQFF. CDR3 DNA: TGTGCCAGCAGCAAAGTCCCCTTGGCGGGGGGGCCGGAGCAGTTCTTC.

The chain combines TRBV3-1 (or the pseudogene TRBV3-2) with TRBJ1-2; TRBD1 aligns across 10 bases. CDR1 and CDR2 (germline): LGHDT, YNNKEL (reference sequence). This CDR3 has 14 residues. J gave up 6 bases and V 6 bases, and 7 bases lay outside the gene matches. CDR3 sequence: CASRRGQGGDGYTF. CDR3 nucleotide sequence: TGTGCCAGCAGACGCGGACAGGGGGGGGATGGCTACACCTTC.

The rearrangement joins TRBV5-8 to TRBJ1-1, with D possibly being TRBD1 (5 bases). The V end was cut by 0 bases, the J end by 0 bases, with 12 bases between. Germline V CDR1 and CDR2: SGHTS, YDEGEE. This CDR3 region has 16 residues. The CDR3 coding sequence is TGTGCCAGCAGCTTGGCCCGGGGGGAATTGAACACTGAAGCTTTCTTT. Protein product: CASSLARGELNTEAFF.

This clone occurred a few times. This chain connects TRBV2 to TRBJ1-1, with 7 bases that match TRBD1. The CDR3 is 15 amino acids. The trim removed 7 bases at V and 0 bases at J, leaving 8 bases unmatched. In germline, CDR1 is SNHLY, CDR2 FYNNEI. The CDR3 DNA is TGTGCCAGCACAAACAGGGGAACGGTGAACACTGAAGCTTTCTTT. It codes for CASTNRGTVNTEAFF.

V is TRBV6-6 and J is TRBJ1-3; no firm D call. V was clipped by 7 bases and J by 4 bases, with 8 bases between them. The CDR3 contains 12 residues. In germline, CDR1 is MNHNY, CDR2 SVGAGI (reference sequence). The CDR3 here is CASTRGGNTIYF. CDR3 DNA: TGTGCCAGCACGAGAGGAGGAAACACCATATATTTT.

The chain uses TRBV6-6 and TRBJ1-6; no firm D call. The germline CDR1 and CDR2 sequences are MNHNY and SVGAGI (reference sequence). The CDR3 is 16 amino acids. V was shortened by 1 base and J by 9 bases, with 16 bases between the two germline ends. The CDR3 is CASSYFEGREGSPLHF. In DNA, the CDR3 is TGTGCCAGCAGTTACTTTGAGGGCAGAGAGGGTTCACCCCTCCACTTT.

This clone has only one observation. CDR3 sequence (DNA): TGCGCCAGCAGCGCCACGGACAGTTATAATTCACCCCTCCACTTT. Residues: CASSATDSYNSPLHF. This rearrangement joins TRBV5-1 to TRBJ1-6; TRBD1 might be the D (6 bases). Trimming took off 4 bases at V and 4 bases at J, with 12 bases between the two ends. The CDR3 is 15 amino acids. CDR1 SGHRS and CDR2 YFSETQ come from the germline V gene.

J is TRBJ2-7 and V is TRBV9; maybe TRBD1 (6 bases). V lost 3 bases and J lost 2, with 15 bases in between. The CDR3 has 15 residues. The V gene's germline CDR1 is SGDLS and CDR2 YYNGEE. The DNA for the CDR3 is TGTGCCAGCAGCGCCGGTCGGACAGAAACCTACGAGCAGTACTTC. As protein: CASSAGRTETYEQYF.

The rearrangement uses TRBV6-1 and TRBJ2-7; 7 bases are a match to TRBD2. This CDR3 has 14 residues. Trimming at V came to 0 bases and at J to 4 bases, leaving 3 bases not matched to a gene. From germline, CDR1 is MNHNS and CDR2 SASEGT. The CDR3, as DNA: TGTGCCAGCAGTGAAGCTCCGGGAGGTTACGAGCAGTACTTC. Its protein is CASSEAPGGYEQYF.

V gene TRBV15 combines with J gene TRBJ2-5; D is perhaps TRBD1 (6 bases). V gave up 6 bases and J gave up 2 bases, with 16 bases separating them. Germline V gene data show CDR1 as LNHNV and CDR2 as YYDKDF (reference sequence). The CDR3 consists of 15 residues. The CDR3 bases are TGTGCCACCAGTGGGCAGGGACACCTGCAAGAGACCCAGTACTTC. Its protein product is CATSGQGHLQETQYF.

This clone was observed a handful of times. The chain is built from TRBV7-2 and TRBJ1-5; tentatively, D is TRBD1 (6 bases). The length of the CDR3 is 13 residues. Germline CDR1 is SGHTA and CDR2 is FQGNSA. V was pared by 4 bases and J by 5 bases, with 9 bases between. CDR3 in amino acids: CASSYAGDQPQHF. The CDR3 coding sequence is TGTGCCAGCAGCTACGCAGGGGATCAGCCCCAGCATTTT.

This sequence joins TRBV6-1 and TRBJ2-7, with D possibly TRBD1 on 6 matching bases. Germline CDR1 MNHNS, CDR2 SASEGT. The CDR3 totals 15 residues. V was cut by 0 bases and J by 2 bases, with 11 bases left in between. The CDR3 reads CASSEARGLAYEQYF. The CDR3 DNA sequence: TGTGCCAGCAGTGAAGCGAGGGGGTTGGCCTACGAGCAGTACTTC.

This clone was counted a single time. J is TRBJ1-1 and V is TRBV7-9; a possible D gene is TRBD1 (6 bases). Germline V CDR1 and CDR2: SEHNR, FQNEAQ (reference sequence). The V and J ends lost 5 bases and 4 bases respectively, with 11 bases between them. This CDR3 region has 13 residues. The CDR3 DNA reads TGTGCCAGCAGCCGAACAGGGTTCACTGAAGCTTTCTTT. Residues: CASSRTGFTEAFF.

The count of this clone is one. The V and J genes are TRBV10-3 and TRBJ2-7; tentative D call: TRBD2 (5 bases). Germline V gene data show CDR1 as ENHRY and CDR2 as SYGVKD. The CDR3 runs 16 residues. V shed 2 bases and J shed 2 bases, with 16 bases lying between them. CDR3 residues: CAISELLTTGTYEQYF. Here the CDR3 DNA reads TGTGCCATCAGTGAGCTTCTGACGACGGGAACCTACGAGCAGTACTTC.

CDR3 nucleotides: TGCGCCAGCAGCTTTTTAGCGGGGGGCCAAGAGACCCAGTACTTC. Amino acids: CASSFLAGGQETQYF. V usage is TRBV5-1 and J usage is TRBJ2-5; TRBD2 matches 10 bases. CDR3 length: 15 residues. Germline V CDR1 and CDR2: SGHRS, YFSETQ. The ends lost 2 bases at V and 1 base at J; junction bases unmatched: 2.

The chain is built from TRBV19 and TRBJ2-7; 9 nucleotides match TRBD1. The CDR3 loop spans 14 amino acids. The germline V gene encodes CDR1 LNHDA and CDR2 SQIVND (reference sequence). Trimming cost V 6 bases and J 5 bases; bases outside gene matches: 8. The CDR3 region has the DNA TGTGCCAGTAGCGAGGACAGGGGAGACGACGAGCAGTACTTC. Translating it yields CASSEDRGDDEQYF.

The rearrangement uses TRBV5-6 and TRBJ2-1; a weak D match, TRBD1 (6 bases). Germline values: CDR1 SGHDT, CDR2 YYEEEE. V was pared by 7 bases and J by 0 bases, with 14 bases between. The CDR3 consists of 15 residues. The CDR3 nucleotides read TGTGCCAGCTTCGTTGGGGACACCTCCTACAATGAGCAGTTCTTC. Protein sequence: CASFVGDTSYNEQFF. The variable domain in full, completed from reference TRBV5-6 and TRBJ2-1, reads DAGVTQSPTHLIKTRGQQVTLRCSPKSGHDTVSWYQQALGQGPQFIFQYYEEEERQRGNFPDRFSGHQFPNYSSELNVNALLLGDSALYLCASFVGDTSYNEQFFGPGTRLTVL.

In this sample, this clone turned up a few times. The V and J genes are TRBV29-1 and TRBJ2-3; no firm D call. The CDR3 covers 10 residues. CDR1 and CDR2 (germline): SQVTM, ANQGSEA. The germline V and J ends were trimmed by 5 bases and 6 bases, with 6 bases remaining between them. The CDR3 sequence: CSVLEDTQYF. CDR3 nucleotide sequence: TGCAGCGTTCTGGAGGATACGCAGTATTTT.

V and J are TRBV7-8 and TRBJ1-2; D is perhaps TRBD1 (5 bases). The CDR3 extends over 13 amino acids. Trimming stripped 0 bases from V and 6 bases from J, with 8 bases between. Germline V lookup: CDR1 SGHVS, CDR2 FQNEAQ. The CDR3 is CASSLAQGNGYTF. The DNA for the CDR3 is TGTGCCAGCAGCTTAGCCCAGGGAAATGGCTACACCTTC.

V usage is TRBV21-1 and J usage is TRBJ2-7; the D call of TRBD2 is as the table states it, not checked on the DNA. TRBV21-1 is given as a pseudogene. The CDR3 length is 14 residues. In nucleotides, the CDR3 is TGTGCCAGCAGCAAAGGTCGGGTTCGGTACGAGCAGTACTTC. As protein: CASSKGRVRYEQYF.

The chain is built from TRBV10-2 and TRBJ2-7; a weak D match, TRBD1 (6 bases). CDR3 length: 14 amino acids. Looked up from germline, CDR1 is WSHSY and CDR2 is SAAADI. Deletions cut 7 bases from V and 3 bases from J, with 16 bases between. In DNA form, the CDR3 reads TGCGCCAGCAACGGGGCAGGGGTTGTCTACGAGCAGTACTTC. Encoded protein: CASNGAGVVYEQYF.

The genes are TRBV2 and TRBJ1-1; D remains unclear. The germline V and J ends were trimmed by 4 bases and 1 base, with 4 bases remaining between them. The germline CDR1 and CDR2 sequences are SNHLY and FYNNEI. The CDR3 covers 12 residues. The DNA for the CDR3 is TGTGCCAGCAGTGGAGGGAACACTGAAGCTTTCTTT. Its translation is CASSGGNTEAFF. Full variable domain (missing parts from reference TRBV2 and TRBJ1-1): EPEVTQTPSHQVTQMGQEVILRCVPISNHLYFYWYRQILGQKVEFLVSFYNNEISEKSEIFDDQFSVERPDGSNFTLKIRSTKLEDSAMYFCASSGGNTEAFFGQGTRLTVV.

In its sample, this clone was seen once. The CDR3 here is CAWSRQGDQPQHF. CDR3 DNA sequence: TGTGCCTGGAGTAGACAGGGGGATCAGCCCCAGCATTTT. The V gene is TRBV30, the J gene TRBJ1-5; TRBD1 agrees at 9 bases. Germline values: CDR1 GTSNPN, CDR2 SVGIG (reference sequence). V was pared by 2 bases and J by 5 bases, with 1 base of the junction left unmatched. The CDR3 is 13 residues long. The variable domain in full, with the rest retrieved from reference TRBV30 and TRBJ1-5, is SQTIHQWPATLVQPVGSPLSLECTVEGTSNPNLYWYRQAAGRGLQLLFYSVGIGQISSEVPQNLSASRPQDRQFILSSKKLLLSDSGFYLCAWSRQGDQPQHFGDGTRLSIL.

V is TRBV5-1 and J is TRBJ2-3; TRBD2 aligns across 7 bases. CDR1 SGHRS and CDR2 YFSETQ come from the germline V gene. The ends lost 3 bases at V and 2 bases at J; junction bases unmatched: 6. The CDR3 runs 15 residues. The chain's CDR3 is CASSYRDYLTDTQYF. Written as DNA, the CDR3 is TGCGCCAGCAGCTACCGGGACTATCTCACAGATACGCAGTATTTT.

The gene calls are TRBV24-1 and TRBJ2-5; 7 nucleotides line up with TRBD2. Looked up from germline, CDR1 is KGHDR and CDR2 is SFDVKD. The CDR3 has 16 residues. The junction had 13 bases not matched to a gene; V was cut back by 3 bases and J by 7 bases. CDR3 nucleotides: TGTGCCACCAGTGATCCCCAACTAGCGCTGGGGGGGACCCAGTACTTC. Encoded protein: CATSDPQLALGGTQYF.

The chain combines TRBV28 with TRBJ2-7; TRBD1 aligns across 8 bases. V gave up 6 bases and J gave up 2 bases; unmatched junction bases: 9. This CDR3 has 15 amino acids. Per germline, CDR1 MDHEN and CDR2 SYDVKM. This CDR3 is CASRKETGVPYEQYF. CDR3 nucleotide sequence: TGTGCCAGCAGGAAAGAGACAGGGGTCCCCTACGAGCAGTACTTC.

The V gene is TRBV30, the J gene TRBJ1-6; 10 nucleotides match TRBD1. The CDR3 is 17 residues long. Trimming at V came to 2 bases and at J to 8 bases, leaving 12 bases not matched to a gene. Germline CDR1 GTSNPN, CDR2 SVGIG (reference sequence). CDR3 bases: TGTGCCTGGAGTTACCTACCGGGACAGGGGACGGATTCACCCCTCCACTTT. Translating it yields CAWSYLPGQGTDSPLHF. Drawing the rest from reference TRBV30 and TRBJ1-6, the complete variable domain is SQTIHQWPATLVQPVGSPLSLECTVEGTSNPNLYWYRQAAGRGLQLLFYSVGIGQISSEVPQNLSASRPQDRQFILSSKKLLLSDSGFYLCAWSYLPGQGTDSPLHFGNGTRLTVT.